The 20 T cell receptor beta chains in this list originate from one sample, sequenced in a study of blood T cell repertoires in COVID-19. Clones were sequenced by immunoSEQ multiplex PCR, and TCRdb holds only the in-frame ones, with some missing. The table has about 430,000 clones, 80% to 90% seen once; the top ten hold around 0.92%. Sequencing was carried out using peripheral blood. All receptors come from a man aged 18-30 years with COVID-19, enrolled during active disease.

The chain joins TRBV25-1 to TRBJ1-5; 8 nucleotides match TRBD1. CDR1 is MGHDK, CDR2 SYGVNS, per germline. The CDR3 extends over 15 amino acids. The trim removed 6 bases at V and 7 bases at J, leaving 11 bases unmatched. The CDR3 DNA reads as TGTGCCAGCAGCCCCGGGACAGGCGTGAGGCAGCCCCAGCATTTT. This encodes CASSPGTGVRQPQHF.

The chain combines TRBV19 with TRBJ2-1; 14 bases align to TRBD2. CDR1 LNHDA and CDR2 SQIVND come from the germline V gene (reference sequence). J gave up 6 bases and V 7 bases, and 5 bases lay outside the gene matches. CDR3 length: 15 amino acids. As DNA, the CDR3 is TGTGCCAGTACCGGGACTAGCGGGGGACTCAATGAGCAGTTCTTC. Its protein product is CASTGTSGGLNEQFF.

This rearrangement joins TRBV6-5 to TRBJ2-2; D might be TRBD1 (6 bases). Germline V lookup: CDR1 MNHEY, CDR2 SVGAGI. Trimming pared 0 bases from V and 5 bases from J, leaving 13 bases between. The CDR3 length is 16 residues. CDR3 nucleotides: TGTGCCAGCAGTTACTCGACAGGATTATGGACCGGGGAGCTGTTTTTT. Translation: CASSYSTGLWTGELFF.

The gene calls are TRBV6-1 and TRBJ1-4, with 8 positions matching TRBD1. J lost 5 bases, V lost 0 bases, and 14 bases had no gene match. Germline assignment: CDR1 MNHNS and CDR2 SASEGT. The CDR3 runs 19 residues. The CDR3 loop reads CASSEAYNFRQGMNEKLFF. CDR3 DNA: TGTGCCAGCAGTGAAGCATATAACTTTCGACAGGGGATGAATGAAAAACTGTTTTTT.

The chain has TRBV7-9 and TRBJ2-2; D is uncertain. The CDR3 totals 11 residues. Per the germline V gene, CDR1 is SEHNR and CDR2 is FQNEAQ (reference sequence). V lost 2 bases and J lost 10, with 5 bases in between. The CDR3 reads CASSLSLELFF. The CDR3 DNA is TGTGCCAGCAGCTTATCTCTGGAGCTGTTTTTT.

This clone was observed once. The chain uses TRBV13 and TRBJ2-1, with 8 bases lining up with TRBD2. The CDR3 sequence is 13 residues long. Trimming removed 4 bases from V and 6 bases from J; junction bases left unmatched: 2. Per germline, CDR1 PRHDT and CDR2 FYEKMQ (reference sequence). CDR3 amino acids: CASSSGGANEQFF. CDR3 coding DNA: TGTGCCAGCAGCTCCGGGGGGGCCAATGAGCAGTTCTTC.

The CDR3 coding sequence is TGTGCCAGCAGCTTAGGGCGGGATCCCACCTACGAGCAGTACTTC. Amino acids: CASSLGRDPTYEQYF. V gene TRBV13 combines with J gene TRBJ2-7; tentatively, D is TRBD2 (6 bases). The CDR3 sequence is 15 residues long. Germline V gene sequence: CDR1 PRHDT, CDR2 FYEKMQ (reference sequence). V dropped 0 bases and J dropped 2 bases, with 11 bases sitting between them.

The chain has TRBV7-2 and TRBJ2-7; 9 positions match TRBD2. Trimming removed 2 bases from V and 7 bases from J; junction bases left unmatched: 3. Germline V gene lookup returns CDR1 SGHTA and CDR2 FQGNSA. There are 13 residues in the CDR3. The CDR3 spells CASSLSSGREQYF. The CDR3 DNA reads as TGTGCCAGCAGCTTAAGCAGCGGGAGGGAGCAGTACTTC. Based on the CDR3 plus reference TRBV7-2 and TRBJ2-7, the full variable domain is GAGVSQSPSNKVTEKGKDVELRCDPISGHTALYWYRQSLGQGLEFLIYFQGNSAPDKSGLPSDRFSAERTGGSVSTLTIQRTQQEDSAVYLCASSLSSGREQYFGPGTRLTVT.

The V gene is TRBV2, the J gene TRBJ1-1; 7 bases match TRBD1. V lost 2 bases, J lost 4 bases, and 4 bases stayed unmatched. The CDR3 is made up of 14 amino acids. Germline-derived CDR1 and CDR2 are SNHLY and FYNNEI. CDR3 in DNA: TGTGCCAGCAGTGAACAGGGGGGTGGCACTGAAGCTTTCTTT. It is translated as CASSEQGGGTEAFF.

In the case of this clone: Different DNA sequences within this sample yield the same CDR3. J is TRBJ2-1 and V is TRBV6-5, with D possibly TRBD2 on 5 matching bases. The germline V gene encodes CDR1 MNHEY and CDR2 SVGAGI. Trimming took 6 bases from V and 0 from J, leaving 6 bases between them. The CDR3 is 13 residues long. The CDR3 DNA sequence: TGTGCCAGCAGACGGGACTCCTACAATGAGCAGTTCTTC. This sequence encodes CASRRDSYNEQFF.

This rearrangement joins TRBV19 to TRBJ2-1; 12 nucleotides line up with TRBD2. J was trimmed by 9 bases and V by 1 base; bases with no gene match: 10. The length of the CDR3 is 17 residues. Looked up from germline, CDR1 is LNHDA and CDR2 is SQIVND (reference sequence). Here the CDR3 reads CASSIAIGLAGTFEQFF. DNA of the CDR3: TGTGCCAGTAGTATAGCAATAGGACTAGCGGGGACATTTGAGCAGTTCTTC.

The chain carries TRBV7-9 and TRBJ1-5; a possible D gene is TRBD1 (6 bases). In germline, CDR1 is SEHNR, CDR2 FQNEAQ (reference sequence). V lost 0 bases, J lost 3 bases, and 9 bases lay in between. CDR3 length: 15 residues. Here the CDR3 DNA reads TGTGCCAGCAGCTTAGCATCAGGGGCCAATCAGCCCCAGCATTTT. Translating it yields CASSLASGANQPQHF.

The chain employs TRBV7-9 and TRBJ2-3; D gene unclear. The V and J ends lost 5 bases and 4 bases respectively, with 10 bases between them. The CDR3 consists of 13 residues. Germline V CDR1 and CDR2: SEHNR, FQNEAQ (reference sequence). DNA of the CDR3: TGTGCCAGCAGCCGCGATGGGCCAGATACGCAGTATTTT. Translating gives CASSRDGPDTQYF.

The CDR3 bases are TGCAGTGCTAGTTCTAGCGGCACCTACGAGCAGTACTTC. This codes for CSASSSGTYEQYF. V and J are TRBV20-1 and TRBJ2-7; 7 positions agree with TRBD2. V was clipped by 3 bases and J by 2 bases; unmatched bases: 4. Germline V gene data show CDR1 as DFQATT and CDR2 as SNEGSKA (reference sequence). The CDR3 runs 13 residues.

V usage is TRBV15 and J usage is TRBJ1-2, with a weak D call TRBD1 (5 bases). The V end was cut by 6 bases, the J end by 1 base, with 12 bases between. Looked up from germline, CDR1 is LNHNV and CDR2 is YYDKDF (reference sequence). The CDR3 covers 14 residues. The CDR3: CATRPRGYNYGYTF. In DNA, the CDR3 is TGTGCCACCAGACCTAGGGGCTATAACTATGGCTACACCTTC.

V and J are TRBV7-2 and TRBJ2-7, with D uncertain. Germline assignment: CDR1 SGHTA and CDR2 FQGNSA. CDR3 length: 12 residues. Trimming shortened V by 7 bases and J by 4 bases, and 11 bases separated the two germline ends. For the CDR3, the DNA is TGTGCCAGCACTCAAGACACTTACGAGCAGTACTTC. As protein: CASTQDTYEQYF.

The chain recombines TRBV3-1 (or the pseudogene TRBV3-2) with TRBJ2-1, with D possibly matching TRBD1 (6 bases). V dropped 0 bases and J dropped 8 bases, with 14 bases sitting between them. Germline lookup yields CDR1 LGHDT and CDR2 YNNKEL (reference sequence). The CDR3 is made up of 15 amino acids. The CDR3 nucleotides read TGTGCCAGCAGCCAAGATCTAAGGGGGTCGGATGAGCAGTTCTTC. Translating it yields CASSQDLRGSDEQFF.

J is TRBJ2-1 and V is TRBV29-1; 11 positions agree with TRBD2. CDR1 is SQVTM, CDR2 ANQGSEA, per germline. The V segment lost 3 bases and the J segment 12 bases; nucleotides outside the gene matches: 22. CDR3 length: 18 residues. The CDR3 region is CSVELKLAGDTPGFRQFF. The CDR3 DNA sequence: TGCAGCGTTGAGTTAAAACTAGCGGGGGACACACCAGGATTTCGGCAGTTCTTC.

As for this clone: At the DNA level, this CDR3 is encoded by other sequences in the same sample as well. The V call is TRBV3-1 (or the pseudogene TRBV3-2), the J call TRBJ1-2; D gene uncertain. The CDR3 runs to 12 residues. The germline V gene encodes CDR1 LGHDT and CDR2 YNNKEL (reference sequence). With 1 base removed from V and 6 bases from J, the gap between germline ends came to 6 bases. The CDR3 loop is CASSQGGNGYTF. CDR3 DNA: TGTGCCAGCAGCCAAGGCGGAAATGGCTACACCTTC.

This chain uses TRBV14 with TRBJ1-1, with TRBD1 identical over 7 bases. CDR1 and CDR2 from the germline V gene are SGHDN and FVKESK. The CDR3 covers 16 residues. V lost 4 bases and J lost 6; bases outside the gene matches: 14. The CDR3: CASSPTGSPLSPEAFF. Here the CDR3 DNA reads TGTGCCAGCAGCCCGACAGGGAGCCCTCTTTCGCCTGAAGCTTTCTTT.